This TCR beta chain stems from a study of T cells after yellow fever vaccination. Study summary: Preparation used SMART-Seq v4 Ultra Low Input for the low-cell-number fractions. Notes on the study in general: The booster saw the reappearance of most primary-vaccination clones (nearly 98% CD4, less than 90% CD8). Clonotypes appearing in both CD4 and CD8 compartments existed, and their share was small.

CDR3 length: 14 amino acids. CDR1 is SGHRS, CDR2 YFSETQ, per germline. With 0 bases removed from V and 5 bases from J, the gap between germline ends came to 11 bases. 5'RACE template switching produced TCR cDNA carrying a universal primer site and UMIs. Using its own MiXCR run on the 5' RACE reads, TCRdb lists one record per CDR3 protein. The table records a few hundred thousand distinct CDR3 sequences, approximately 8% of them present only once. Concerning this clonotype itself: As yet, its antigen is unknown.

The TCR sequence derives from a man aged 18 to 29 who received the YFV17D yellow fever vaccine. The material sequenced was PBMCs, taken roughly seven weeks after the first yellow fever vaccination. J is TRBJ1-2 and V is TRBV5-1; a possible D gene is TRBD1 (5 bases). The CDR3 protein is CASSLEPGPYGYTF. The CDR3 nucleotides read TGCGCCAGCAGCTTGGAACCAGGGCCGTATGGCTACACCTTC.